These 15 T cell receptor beta chains were sequenced from one sample in a study of control samples from healthy donors and cancer patients. Repertoires were generated with immunoSEQ multiplex PCR, while TCRdb's copy carries only in-frame clones and drops some. The sample holds 150,000 to 200,000 clones, about 90% seen once. The sequencing input was blood. These receptors originate from a man younger than 40 in good health.

This chain uses TRBV7-8 with TRBJ1-6; 7 nucleotides agree with TRBD1. The germline V gene has CDR1 SGHVS and CDR2 FQNEAQ. The CDR3 has 15 residues. V lost 5 bases, J lost 13 bases, and 14 bases stayed unmatched. The CDR3 DNA follows: TGTGCCAGCAGCGCCAGGGACAGTCCCCGGAGTCCCCTCCACTTT. As protein: CASSARDSPRSPLHF.

This clone was counted once. The CDR3 region has the DNA TGCAGCGTTGATAAGGCCCTGAAGGCTGAAGCTTTCTTT. The encoded protein is CSVDKALKAEAFF. The rearrangement joins TRBV29-1 to TRBJ1-1; D is ambiguous. Germline V gene sequence: CDR1 SQVTM, CDR2 ANQGSEA. This CDR3 is 13 amino acids long. V was shortened by 3 bases and J by 6 bases, with 14 bases between the two germline ends.

The J gene is TRBJ1-3, the V gene TRBV10-3; D remains unclear. The CDR3 spans 14 residues. Trimming removed 8 bases at V and 0 bases at J, with 11 bases between. Germline CDR1 and CDR2: ENHRY and SYGVKD. The CDR3, as DNA: TGTGCCATCCTGGGCCCATCCTCTGGAAACACCATATATTTT. Protein: CAILGPSSGNTIYF.

This chain joins TRBV6-2 or TRBV6-3 and TRBJ1-2; a weak D match, TRBD1 (6 bases). Germline V lookup: CDR1 MNHEY, CDR2 SVGEGT. Trimming cost V 5 bases and J 3 bases, with 7 bases left between them. This CDR3 is 12 amino acids long. This CDR3 reads CASSTGHYGYTF. The CDR3 DNA follows: TGTGCCAGCAGTACAGGGCACTATGGCTACACCTTC.

This chain uses TRBV10-3 with TRBJ1-2, with 7 bases aligning to TRBD1. The V gene's germline CDR1 is ENHRY and CDR2 SYGVKD. This CDR3 has 14 residues. V was pared by 11 bases and J by 8 bases, with 17 bases of the junction left unmatched. The CDR3 loop is CAVKRETGDRGYTF. As DNA, the CDR3 is TGTGCCGTAAAAAGAGAAACAGGGGATAGGGGCTACACCTTC.

In its sample, this clone was seen once. The rearrangement joins TRBV3-1 (or the pseudogene TRBV3-2) to TRBJ2-7, with TRBD2 matching 7 bases. The CDR3 is 13 amino acids. V trimming: 1 base; J trimming: 12 bases; junction bases outside the gene matches: 9. The germline V gene encodes CDR1 LGHDT and CDR2 YNNKEL (reference sequence). The CDR3 region is CASSQGAGPSPYF. In DNA form, the CDR3 reads TGTGCCAGCAGCCAAGGAGCGGGACCCAGCCCGTACTTC.

This chain's CDR3 is CASSYRTGNTEAFF. CDR3 DNA sequence: TGTGCCAGCAGTTATCGGACCGGCAACACTGAAGCTTTCTTT. The J gene is TRBJ1-1, the V gene TRBV6-5, with D uncertain. Germline CDR1 and CDR2: MNHEY and SVGAGI. The CDR3 sequence is 14 residues long. The V end was cut by 3 bases, the J end by 2 bases, with 10 bases between.

V and J are TRBV9 and TRBJ2-1; 13 bases line up with TRBD2. The CDR3 runs 16 residues. Trimming removed 3 bases from V and 6 bases from J; junction bases left unmatched: 6. Germline V gene sequence: CDR1 SGDLS, CDR2 YYNGEE. The CDR3 DNA sequence: TGTGCCAGCAGCGCGGGACTAGCGGGGAGGGGCAATGAGCAGTTCTTC. This gives the protein CASSAGLAGRGNEQFF.

This clone was seen only once. The rearrangement uses TRBV5-1 and TRBJ1-4; perhaps TRBD1 as D (5 bases). The germline V gene has CDR1 SGHRS and CDR2 YFSETQ. V was trimmed by 7 bases and J by 0 bases, leaving 10 bases between them. This CDR3 comprises 14 residues. The CDR3 nucleotides read TGCGCCAGCTCCCCACAGGCAACTAATGAAAAACTGTTTTTT. Protein sequence: CASSPQATNEKLFF.

This clone was recorded once. This rearrangement joins TRBV5-1 to TRBJ1-2; D is unclear. Trimming stripped 1 base from V and 0 bases from J, with 4 bases between. Per germline, CDR1 SGHRS and CDR2 YFSETQ. The CDR3 has 13 residues. As DNA, the CDR3 is TGCGCCAGCAGCTTGTCGGCTAACTATGGCTACACCTTC. Residues: CASSLSANYGYTF.

CDR3 DNA sequence: TGTGCCAGCAGCTTAGGCCAGGGAGCGGGAGCTTTCTTT. Protein sequence: CASSLGQGAGAFF. The V gene is TRBV13, the J gene TRBJ1-1, with a weak D call TRBD1 (5 bases). The V gene lost 0 bases and the J gene lost 10 bases, with 12 bases spanning the gap. CDR3 size: 13 residues. The germline gives CDR1 PRHDT, CDR2 FYEKMQ (reference sequence).

V gene TRBV6-5 combines with J gene TRBJ1-5, with D unresolved. The ends were cut back, 11 bases at V and 9 bases at J, with 14 bases in the middle. The CDR3 is made up of 11 amino acids. Germline V lookup: CDR1 MNHEY, CDR2 SVGAGI. CDR3 amino acids: CAGRGYRPQHF. In nucleotides, the CDR3 is TGTGCCGGAAGAGGGTATCGGCCCCAGCATTTT.

Of note for this clone: Other DNA sequences within the sample encode an identical CDR3. This chain links TRBV9 with TRBJ1-5; D is undetermined. V shed 0 bases and J shed 6 bases, with 7 bases lying between them. Germline lookup yields CDR1 SGDLS and CDR2 YYNGEE. There are 13 residues in the CDR3. This CDR3 is CASSVGLLQPQHF. The CDR3 nucleotides are TGTGCCAGCAGCGTAGGGCTCCTTCAGCCCCAGCATTTT.

This clone was detected only once. This chain connects TRBV4-1 to TRBJ1-1; the D is unclear. Trimming cost V 1 base and J 3 bases, with 9 bases left between them. Germline CDR1 MGHRA, CDR2 YSYEKL. This CDR3 contains 14 residues. This chain's CDR3 is CASSQVVIYTEAFF. In nucleotides, the CDR3 is TGCGCCAGCAGCCAAGTTGTCATCTACACTGAAGCTTTCTTT.

About this clone itself: The junction and the germline gene differ at one end; a read error may be behind it. This rearrangement joins TRBV6-6 to TRBJ2-7; 7 nucleotides agree with TRBD2. Per germline, CDR1 MNHNY and CDR2 SVGAGI (reference sequence). There are 13 residues in the CDR3. This chain's CDR3 is CASSSRTRSPSLF. DNA of the CDR3: TGTGCCAGCAGTAGCCGGACTAGAAGTCCCAGCCTCTTC.